This TCR beta chain was recovered during a study of chemoradiotherapy in HPV16-positive cancers (dated by TCRdb to about 2022). As for the study more broadly: Using functional T-cell assays on cells from two HPV16-positive patients, the researchers defined candidate HPV-specific T-cell clones and common TCR motifs. The candidate HPV-specific TCRs and motifs were then tracked in TCR repertoires from over 85 patients with HPV-related cancers. The study set out to ask whether T-cell immunity against the HPV oncoproteins E6 and E7 changes over the course of chemoradiotherapy and whether that immunity affects survival. General study outcomes and caveats: Expansion of candidate HPV-specific clones and E7-related TCR motifs was observed in the tumor microenvironment during treatment, whereas no such expansion was observed for non-HPV-specific T cells. The functional definition of HPV-specific T cells was derived from only a couple of HPV16-positive patients, and the survival association was reported for HPV16-positive patients. Among HPV16-positive patients, expansion of HPV-responsive T cells during chemoradiotherapy was associated with better recurrence-free survival.

The germline V gene (reference sequence) supplies CDR1 LNHDA and CDR2 SQIVND. The junction shows trimming of 7 bases on V and 4 bases on J, plus 4 bases between the germline ends. The CDR3 spans 11 residues, from the cysteine through the phenylalanine. Only the CDR3 part of the read is kept: 33 bases, read in frame from the first base. Repertoires were sampled multiple times during chemoradiotherapy, which allowed clonal expansion in the tumor microenvironment to be followed. Of note for this clone: Its antigen has not been determined. The sample holds no much larger clone one base away, and base qualities are not on file.

Library generation was performed with the immunoSEQ multiplex PCR assay. The source is immuneACCESS, and TCRdb retained only in-frame sequences with V and J called. Part of the clones is not carried over; for the studies checked, unresolved V genes explain less than half of this, and the remainder is unexplained. Counted in this sample were fewer than 7,500 clones; approximately 88% of them appeared once. The ten top clones hold 3.7% of the sample. This TCR came from a human donor with HPV-associated anogenital cancer. The sample here was taken from a patient who underwent chemoradiotherapy. Recombination linked TRBV19 to TRBJ1-4, with no confident D gene call. The CDR3 sequence is CASIFNEKLFF. The sequence in DNA is TGTGCCAGTATATTTAATGAAAAACTGTTTTTT.